This T cell receptor (beta chain) was observed in a study of siplizumab effects on memory and regulatory T cells. Findings and caveats of the study: There were only a minor fraction of alloreactive clones that mapped to unstimulated subsets. Many proliferating CD4+ or CD8+ clones remained unclassified. Roughly 75-95% of them could not be assigned either a naive or a memory phenotype.

In germline, CDR1 is SGHTA, CDR2 FQGNSA. The V and J ends lost 5 bases and 0 bases respectively, with 22 bases between them. This CDR3 spans 19 amino acids. A remark on this clone: The antigen is not known.

Clones were read by immunoSEQ multiplex PCR, and TCRdb kept only the in-frame ones, dropping some. The sample lists roughly 100,000 clones, approximately 94% occurring once. This chain joins TRBV7-2 and TRBJ1-4, with D tentatively TRBD1 (6 bases). The receptor was isolated from a human donor in good health. Material: CD4+ T cells sorted from blood. CDR3 sequence (DNA): TGTGCCAGCAGCGAAACAGATACAGGGCTTCTTGCAACTAATGAAAAACTGTTTTTT. It codes for CASSETDTGLLATNEKLFF.